Included here is one TCR beta chain sequence, with context. The antigen remains unidentified. This CDR3 region has 14 residues. Trimming cost V 2 bases and J 1 base, with 9 bases left between them. Germline V gives CDR1 MDHEN, CDR2 SYDVKM. These data are taken from a study of T cell repertoires in cytomegalovirus infection. Study-wide findings and caveats: Adding up the frequency of public TCR beta families identified people who carried CMV plus the relevant HLA.

TCRdb re-analysed the reads in MiXCR, keeping a single row per CDR3 protein. Seen here are around 740,000 distinct CDR3 sequences, less than 40% observed once, and the top ten hold roughly 2.9%. This sequence joins TRBV28 and TRBJ2-7; TRBD2 is a possible D gene (5 bases). Sequencing used PBMCs. This sequence was found in a human donor in good health (CMV status not recorded). Some clones in this sample may be carry-over from other donors' samples. CDR3 nucleotides: TGTGCCAGCAGTTTAAGGACTGCTTCCTACGAGCAGTACTTC. This sequence encodes CASSLRTASYEQYF.